This is a list of T cell receptor beta chains from one sample in a study of CD4+ T cells in melanoma. Some clones are missing from TCRdb's copy, which holds only in-frame ones; the method was immunoSEQ multiplex PCR. This table holds about 140,000 clones, 85% to 95% found once. These receptors all stem from a human donor with melanoma. Each CDR3 is given with its conserved first and last residue. A D gene is named only where the DNA matches it firmly. Expanded clones get a size class; other rows say once, few or many, or leave the size out.

V	size	J	D	CDR3	DNA
TRBV6-1	.	TRBJ2-1	TRBD2	CASSEVLAGGGNEQFF	TGTGCCAGCAGTGAAGTACTAGCGGGGGGGGGAAATGAGCAGTTCTTC
TRBV7-8	.	TRBJ2-5	.	CASSILMGRETQYF	TGTGCCAGCAGCATCCTTATGGGACGGGAGACCCAGTACTTC
TRBV6-5	.	TRBJ2-6	.	CASRESGANVLTF	TGTGCCAGTCGCGAGTCTGGGGCCAACGTCCTGACTTTC
TRBV2	.	TRBJ1-1	.	CASTGHPNTEAFF	TGTGCCAGCACCGGACACCCGAACACTGAAGCTTTCTTT
TRBV7-9	few	TRBJ2-7	TRBD2	CASSGGTSGVQREQYF	TGTGCCAGCAGCGGGGGGACTAGCGGGGTTCAGCGCGAGCAGTACTTC
TRBV18	.	TRBJ1-2	.	CASSSVGTSAPAGYTF	TGTGCCAGCTCCTCGGTTGGTACCAGCGCTCCCGCCGGCTACACCTTC
TRBV12-1	.	TRBJ1-5	.	CASNSGTGYSNQPQHF	TGTGCCAGCAATAGCGGGACAGGGTACAGCAATCAGCCCCAGCATTTT
TRBV7-6	.	TRBJ1-1	TRBD1	CASSFRQGAPNTEAFF	TGTGCCAGCAGCTTTAGACAGGGGGCCCCCAACACTGAAGCTTTCTTT
TRBV19	.	TRBJ2-7	TRBD2	CASSGRGGAGLATSYEQYF	TGTGCCAGTAGCGGGCGAGGGGGCGCGGGACTAGCAACCTCCTACGAGCAGTACTTC
TRBV7-9	.	TRBJ2-3	.	CASSLASLRTDTQYF	TGTGCCAGCAGCTTAGCTTCGCTTCGCACAGATACGCAGTATTTT
TRBV30	.	TRBJ2-7	TRBD2	CAFSGASSYEQYF	TGTGCCTTTAGCGGGGCTAGCTCCTACGAGCAGTACTTC
TRBV6-1	few	TRBJ2-1	.	CASSPLAFSTNEQFF	TGTGCCAGCAGTCCACTAGCTTTCAGTACCAATGAGCAGTTCTTC
TRBV15	.	TRBJ2-3	.	CATSSGAGLGRSTDTQYF	TGTGCCACCAGTAGTGGAGCCGGATTAGGCCGTTCCACAGATACGCAGTATTTT
TRBV18	.	TRBJ1-6	TRBD1	CASSPRAGGNSPLHF	TGTGCCAGCTCACCACGGGCAGGGGGTAATTCACCCCTCCACTTT
TRBV27	.	TRBJ2-7	.	CASSLGVVQYF	TGTGCCAGCAGTCTTGGGGTCGTGCAGTACTTC
TRBV9	.	TRBJ2-1	TRBD1	CASSDSSGTGDNEQFF	TGTGCCAGCAGCGACAGCTCCGGGACAGGGGATAATGAGCAGTTCTTC
TRBV29-1	once	TRBJ1-4	TRBD1	CSVSQGPKLFF	TGCAGCGTGTCACAGGGGCCGAAACTGTTTTTT
TRBV5-1	.	TRBJ2-3	TRBD1	CASRSTGVTDTQYF	TGCGCCAGCAGGTCGACAGGGGTGACAGATACGCAGTATTTT
TRBV5-1	few	TRBJ1-1	.	CASSLQGNTEAFF	TGCGCCAGCAGCTTACAGGGGAACACTGAAGCTTTCTTT
TRBV5-4	once	TRBJ2-3	TRBD2	CASSLSGGRDTQYF	TGTGCCAGCAGCTTAAGCGGGGGGAGAGATACGCAGTATTTT
TRBV5-4	.	TRBJ1-6	TRBD1	CASSSGQSSYNSPLHF	TGTGCCAGCAGTTCGGGACAGAGCTCCTATAATTCACCCCTCCACTTT
TRBV30	.	TRBJ2-3	TRBD2	CAWVTSGRTDTQYF	TGTGCCTGGGTGACTAGCGGTCGCACAGATACGCAGTATTTT
TRBV5-1	.	TRBJ2-3	TRBD2	CASSYLSSGGATDTQYF	TGCGCCAGCAGCTACCTTAGTAGCGGGGGGGCTACAGATACGCAGTATTTT
TRBV6-5	.	TRBJ2-7	TRBD1	CASTLARGQGEQYF	TGTGCCAGCACCCTGGCCAGGGGGCAAGGCGAGCAGTACTTC
TRBV4-2	.	TRBJ2-3	TRBD2	CASRDTSGGAGRDTQYF	TGTGCCAGCAGGGATACTAGCGGGGGGGCAGGTAGAGATACGCAGTATTTT
TRBV18	.	TRBJ2-6	.	CASSPAVGPTSGANVLTF	TGTGCCAGCTCACCAGCAGTTGGCCCCACCTCTGGGGCCAACGTCCTGACTTTC
TRBV6-1	.	TRBJ2-3	.	CASSLAVTDTQYF	TGTGCCAGCAGCCTGGCGGTCACAGATACGCAGTATTTT
TRBV5-1	.	TRBJ2-2	.	CASSLSIPGAGELFF	TGCGCCAGCAGCTTGAGCATACCAGGGGCCGGGGAGCTGTTTTTT
TRBV15	.	TRBJ1-6	.	CATSEISYNSPLHF	TGTGCCACCAGCGAGATCTCCTATAATTCACCCCTCCACTTT
TRBV2	.	TRBJ1-6	.	CASSVQANSPLHF	TGTGCCAGCAGTGTCCAAGCAAATTCACCCCTCCACTTT
TRBV19	few	TRBJ1-1	.	CASSQRTGNTEAFF	TGTGCCAGTAGTCAACGGACGGGTAACACTGAAGCTTTCTTT
TRBV30	.	TRBJ2-1	TRBD2	CAWRTGTSGGAGEQFF	TGTGCCTGGAGAACCGGGACTAGCGGGGGGGCAGGTGAGCAGTTCTTC
TRBV29-1	.	TRBJ1-2	TRBD1	CSGGDRVNYGYTF	TGCAGCGGGGGGGACAGGGTTAACTATGGCTACACCTTC
TRBV5-4	.	TRBJ1-2	.	CASTRRGDYGYTF	TGTGCCAGCACCAGGCGGGGGGACTATGGCTACACCTTC
TRBV18	.	TRBJ2-1	TRBD2	CASSPKRTSGGADSYNEQFF	TGTGCCAGCTCACCTAAAAGGACTAGCGGGGGAGCAGACTCCTACAATGAGCAGTTCTTC
TRBV9	.	TRBJ2-5	.	CASSVGTRNGETQYF	TGTGCCAGCAGCGTGGGGACCCGGAATGGTGAGACCCAGTACTTC
TRBV5-1	once	TRBJ1-4	.	CASSLAGGRNEKLFF	TGCGCCAGCAGCTTGGCCGGGGGGCGTAATGAAAAACTGTTTTTT
TRBV11-2	.	TRBJ2-3	.	CASSTAPQFADTQYF	TGTGCCAGCAGCACCGCGCCCCAGTTCGCAGATACGCAGTATTTT
TRBV7-8	.	TRBJ1-1	.	CASSLVIDRGQAFF	TGTGCCAGCAGCTTAGTAATCGACCGGGGGCAGGCTTTCTTT
TRBV5-4	.	TRBJ1-1	.	CASSLANPRNTEAFF	TGTGCCAGCAGCTTGGCCAACCCCCGTAACACTGAAGCTTTCTTT
TRBV5-1	.	TRBJ1-6	TRBD1	CASSLTGGAYNSPLHF	TGCGCCAGCAGCTTAACAGGGGGCGCTTATAATTCACCCCTCCACTTT
TRBV30	.	TRBJ2-5	.	CAWSVSGKRETQYF	TGTGCCTGGAGTGTTTCGGGGAAGCGGGAGACCCAGTACTTC
TRBV9	.	TRBJ1-1	.	CASSVVSRVTEAFF	TGTGCCAGCAGCGTAGTTTCCCGGGTGACTGAAGCTTTCTTT
TRBV19	few	TRBJ1-1	.	CASTDGAGGWTEAFF	TGTGCCAGTACCGACGGCGCGGGGGGATGGACTGAAGCTTTCTTT
TRBV5-1	.	TRBJ1-3	.	CASSLGEYSGNTIYF	TGCGCCAGCAGCTTGGGGGAATACTCTGGAAACACCATATATTTT